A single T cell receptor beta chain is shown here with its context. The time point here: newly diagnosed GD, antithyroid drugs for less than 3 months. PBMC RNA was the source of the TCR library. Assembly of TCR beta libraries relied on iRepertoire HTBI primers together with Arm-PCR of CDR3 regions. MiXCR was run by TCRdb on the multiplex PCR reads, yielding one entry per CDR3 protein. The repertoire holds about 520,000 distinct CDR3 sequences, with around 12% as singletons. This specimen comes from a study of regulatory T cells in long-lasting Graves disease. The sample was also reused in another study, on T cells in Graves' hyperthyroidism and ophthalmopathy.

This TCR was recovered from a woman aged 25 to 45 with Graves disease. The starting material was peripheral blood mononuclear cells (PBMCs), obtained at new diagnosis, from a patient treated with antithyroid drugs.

CDR3 sequence reads: CASSYQWGQGVPEQFF. CDR3 in DNA: TGTGCCAGCAGTTACCAGTGGGGACAGGGGGTTCCTGAGCAGTTCTTC. The chain combines TRBV6-5 with TRBJ2-1; 11 nucleotides align to TRBD1. V shed 2 bases, J shed 9 bases, and the junction held 9 bases outside the gene matches. This CDR3 has 16 amino acids. CDR1 and CDR2 from the germline V gene are MNHEY and SVGAGI.